This T cell receptor beta chain was recorded in a study of blood T cell repertoires in COVID-19 (dated by TCRdb to 2020 to 2022). Study-level background: The collaborator samples originated in the United States, Italy and Spain and spanned the acute and convalescent phases of COVID-19. The prospective study material was composed of cDNA or gDNA derived from T cells, B-cell-depleted T cells, or PBMCs. Subjects who had been exposed to COVID-19, were actively infected with it, or had recovered from it provided the deeply sampled blood TCRbeta repertoires that made up the dataset. The repertoires were released in a freely available public database intended as a resource for research on the immune response to SARS-CoV-2. Samples came from the ongoing ImmuneRACE study (first 160 participants) plus 1,254 subjects from 6 global collaborators. Sample metadata almost always included a de-identified subject ID, COVID-19 status, age in years and sex. HLA class I and class II types, where available, came from metadata supplied by the sample provider rather than from assay-based typing. Results the study describes overall, beyond this receptor: Clinical and demographic metadata were provided uncurated, with the amount varying by source and participant.

The germline ends are 21 bases apart after V is trimmed by 8 bases and J by 4 bases. The germline V gene yields MDHEN for CDR1 and SYDVKM for CDR2. The CDR3 starts with the cysteine, ends with the phenylalanine, and has 16 residues. The retained sequence is limited to the CDR3, 48 bases, with the frame set at the first base. TCRbeta CDR3 regions were amplified from genomic DNA using the immunoSEQ Assay, a bias-controlled multiplex PCR. Per the source publication's procedure: Nucleated cell counts per sample were estimated from amplification of reference gene primers within the assay. Sequence reads were collapsed and filtered to measure the absolute abundance of every unique TCRbeta CDR3 rearrangement. For each sample, productive Simpson clonality was calculated by taking the square root of Simpson's diversity index across productive rearrangements. In its TCRdb copy, this immuneACCESS table keeps in-frame sequences only and misses some clones. Where compared with another copy, unresolved V genes explain less than half of these, and the others have no known cause. V and J calls and clone size follow that table, whereas D and trimming were derived from the DNA. The sample has fewer than 450,000 clones on record, roughly nine tenths of them singletons. More than 0.8% of the sample is taken by the ten largest.

Participants in the prospective study were aged roughly 18 to 90 years, lived in over 20 United States geographic areas, and enrolled through a virtual design. To assign participants to cohorts, the prospective study relied on clinical history that participants themselves reported in a screening survey and a study questionnaire. ImmuneRACE Cohort 3 recovered participants were defined by two consecutive negative NP/OP PCR tests, healthcare professional clearance, or symptom resolution. Mobile phlebotomists in the prospective study collected whole blood, serum and a nasopharyngeal or oropharyngeal swab from every participant. Participants in the prospective study had the option to provide additional blood draws and questionnaires over a 2-month period. Before DNA extraction, blood samples from the prospective study were shipped at room temperature or frozen. On this clone itself: This clone's antigen is unknown. No base qualities exist here, and no much larger clone lies one base off it.

The receptor was derived from a woman in her 30s who had recovered from COVID-19. Input material: PBMCs or T cells enriched from blood (not recorded which). The rearranged segments are TRBV28 and TRBJ1-5, with the identity of the D gene unclear. The CDR3 sequence is CASGIRTGISNQPQHF. The nucleotides read TGTGCCAGCGGTATAAGAACCGGGATTTCTAATCAGCCCCAGCATTTT.